The clone carrying this T cell receptor (beta chain) was seen ten or more times. Its matching antigen is unknown. These data belong to a study of regulatory T cells in long-lasting Graves disease. This sample's time point: newly diagnosed GD, antithyroid drugs for less than 3 months. PBMC-derived RNA was used for the TCR library. Whole-study results and caveats: Patients with persistent disease showed a bias toward TRBV28, TRBJ1-2 and TRBJ2-5. Less diverse TCR repertoires were seen in persistent Graves' patients than in newly diagnosed ones.

Germline assignment: CDR1 KGHSH and CDR2 LQKENI. The CDR3 loop spans 15 amino acids. Germline trimming cut 4 bases from V and 4 bases from J; bases unmatched to any gene: 7. To make TCR beta libraries, researchers used iRepertoire HTBI primers and Arm-PCR of CDR3 regions. MiXCR, applied by TCRdb to the multiplex PCR reads, yields one record per CDR3 protein. The sample gives a few hundred thousand distinct CDR3 sequences, around 19% of which show up once; around 13% is in the top ten. The sample was also reused in another study, on T cells in Graves' hyperthyroidism and ophthalmopathy. From that study: HTBI primers were used for first-round RT-PCR of the TCR CDR3. Most clonotypes expanded in the thyroid (above 0.001) were also present in blood.

The starting material was peripheral blood mononuclear cells (PBMCs), obtained at new diagnosis, from a patient treated with antithyroid drugs. This TCR was recovered from a woman in her thirties with Graves disease. This sequence joins TRBV18 and TRBJ1-2; 9 bases match TRBD1. The CDR3 region has the DNA TGTGCCAGCTCACGGGACAGGGAAGCGTCCTATGGCTACACCTTC. Translating gives CASSRDREASYGYTF.